These 28 T cell receptor beta chains share one sample of origin, sequenced in a study of T cell changes during pregnancy in multiple sclerosis. Here immunoSEQ multiplex PCR was the method, and the copy in TCRdb shows in-frame clones only, minus some. The data show roughly 87,000 clones, with 93% seen just once and 1.2% to 1.5% held by the top ten. Sequencing used peripheral blood, obtained in the third trimester of pregnancy. These receptors were obtained from a female donor in good health, enrolled as a control in a pregnancy study.

The chain uses TRBV6-1 and TRBJ2-3; tentatively, D is TRBD2 (5 bases). The CDR3 totals 14 residues. Between the trimmed V and J ends, which lost 8 bases and 5 bases, there was a span of 17 bases. In germline, CDR1 is MNHNS, CDR2 SASEGT. CDR3: CASLPDFTEDTQYF. The CDR3 DNA follows: TGTGCCAGCCTTCCGGACTTTACGGAAGATACGCAGTATTTT.

The CDR3 loop reads CASGPGTGDYEQYF. CDR3 DNA: TGTGCCAGCGGCCCCGGGACAGGGGACTACGAGCAGTACTTC. This rearrangement joins TRBV27 to TRBJ2-7, with 10 bases matching TRBD1. CDR1 and CDR2 from the germline V gene are MNHEY and SMNVEV (reference sequence). J was trimmed by 3 bases and V by 8 bases; bases with no gene match: 7. The CDR3 sequence is 14 residues long.

The sample holds one count of this clone. This chain joins TRBV11-2 and TRBJ2-3; 12 nucleotides match TRBD2. CDR1 SGHAT and CDR2 FQNNGV come from the germline V gene. This CDR3 is 18 amino acids long. V lost 2 bases to trimming and J lost 1 base; unmatched junction nucleotides: 7. CDR3 amino acids: CASSLLLAGGPGTDTQYF. The CDR3, as DNA: TGTGCCAGCAGCTTACTCCTAGCGGGAGGGCCGGGCACAGATACGCAGTATTTT. The entire variable domain, with the rest obtained from reference TRBV11-2 and TRBJ2-3, is as follows: EAGVAQSPRYKIIEKRQSVAFWCNPISGHATLYWYQQILGQGPKLLIQFQNNGVVDDSQLPKDRFSAERLKGVDSTLKIQPAKLEDSAVYLCASSLLLAGGPGTDTQYFGPGTRLTVL.

This clone occurred once. The CDR3 region has the DNA TGTGCCAGCACCCCCAATAGCAATCAGCCCCAGCATTTT. Translation: CASTPNSNQPQHF. The chain carries TRBV7-2 and TRBJ1-5; unclear D gene. From germline, CDR1 is SGHTA and CDR2 FQGNSA. This CDR3 is built from 13 residues. The ends were cut back, 7 bases at V and 0 bases at J, with 7 bases in the middle.

The genes are TRBV7-2 and TRBJ2-1; 12 positions match TRBD2. Germline CDR1 reads SGHTA; CDR2 reads FQGNSA. The CDR3 is 18 residues long. Germline trimming cut 1 base from V and 2 bases from J; bases unmatched to any gene: 6. CDR3 DNA sequence: TGTGCCAGCAGCTTAGGCCGGACTAGCGGGGCTACCTACAATGAGCAGTTCTTC. It yields the protein CASSLGRTSGATYNEQFF.

The gene calls are TRBV19 and TRBJ1-2; the D is unclear. The length of the CDR3 is 16 residues. Trimming stripped 0 bases from V and 2 bases from J, with 13 bases between. Germline assignment: CDR1 LNHDA and CDR2 SQIVND (reference sequence). CDR3 protein: CASSIDRATGNYGYTF. CDR3 coding DNA: TGTGCCAGTAGTATAGATCGGGCGACGGGGAACTATGGCTACACCTTC.

This chain links TRBV4-1 with TRBJ1-4, with TRBD1 matching over 7 bases. The CDR3 runs 15 residues. Trimming at V came to 2 bases and at J to 8 bases, leaving 8 bases not matched to a gene. Germline V gene data show CDR1 as MGHRA and CDR2 as YSYEKL. The CDR3 sequence: CASSQLTGFGEKLFF. The CDR3 nucleotides read TGCGCCAGCAGCCAATTGACAGGGTTCGGGGAAAAACTGTTTTTT.

This rearrangement joins TRBV28 to TRBJ2-7; perhaps TRBD1 as D (5 bases). V lost 2 bases and J lost 4, with 9 bases in between. Germline assignment: CDR1 MDHEN and CDR2 SYDVKM. This CDR3 comprises 13 residues. The CDR3 sequence is CASSLRTTYEQYF. Written as DNA, the CDR3 is TGTGCCAGCAGTTTACGGACAACGTACGAGCAGTACTTC.

This chain uses TRBV7-2 with TRBJ1-1; TRBD1 aligns across 8 bases. This CDR3 comprises 14 residues. Losses at the gene ends were 6 bases for V and 8 bases for J; bases not matched to a gene: 11. In germline, CDR1 is SGHTA, CDR2 FQGNSA. The DNA for the CDR3 is TGTGCCAGCAGGAGACGGACAGGGAGTGGGGAAGCTTTCTTT. It codes for CASRRRTGSGEAFF. Full variable domain (missing parts from reference TRBV7-2 and TRBJ1-1): GAGVSQSPSNKVTEKGKDVELRCDPISGHTALYWYRQSLGQGLEFLIYFQGNSAPDKSGLPSDRFSAERTGGSVSTLTIQRTQQEDSAVYLCASRRRTGSGEAFFGQGTRLTVV.

This chain joins TRBV29-1 and TRBJ2-7; 13 bases line up with TRBD2. CDR3 size: 14 residues. V was clipped by 1 base and J by 4 bases; unmatched bases: 1. Germline assignment: CDR1 SQVTM and CDR2 ANQGSEA. The CDR3 bases are TGCAGCGTTGAAGGGACTAGCGGGAGTTACGAGCAGTACTTC. Its translation: CSVEGTSGSYEQYF.

J is TRBJ2-5 and V is TRBV30, with a tentative D call TRBD2 (6 bases). In germline, CDR1 is GTSNPN, CDR2 SVGIG (reference sequence). The CDR3 consists of 14 residues. Trimming took off 0 bases at V and 5 bases at J, with 13 bases between the two ends. The CDR3 here is CAWSVGDSRETQYF. Written as DNA, the CDR3 is TGTGCCTGGAGTGTGGGGGACTCCCGCGAGACCCAGTACTTC. Combining the CDR3 with reference TRBV30 and TRBJ2-5 gives the whole variable domain SQTIHQWPATLVQPVGSPLSLECTVEGTSNPNLYWYRQAAGRGLQLLFYSVGIGQISSEVPQNLSASRPQDRQFILSSKKLLLSDSGFYLCAWSVGDSRETQYFGPGTRLLVL.

The gene calls are TRBV5-1 and TRBJ2-7; D ambiguous. This CDR3 spans 13 amino acids. V lost 0 bases and J lost 3, with 7 bases in between. From germline, CDR1 is SGHRS and CDR2 YFSETQ. This CDR3 reads CASSLVSNYEQYF. CDR3 DNA: TGCGCCAGCAGCTTGGTTAGTAACTACGAGCAGTACTTC.

V is TRBV7-9 and J is TRBJ2-7; D might be TRBD1 (5 bases). Germline V CDR1 and CDR2: SEHNR, FQNEAQ (reference sequence). V lost 4 bases and J 12 bases, leaving 13 bases between the germline ends. The CDR3 is made up of 11 amino acids. This CDR3 is CASSSQGLPYF. The DNA for the CDR3 is TGTGCCAGCAGCTCCCAGGGCCTACCGTACTTC.

J is TRBJ2-2 and V is TRBV29-1, with 7 bases identical to TRBD2. Germline CDR1 SQVTM, CDR2 ANQGSEA. The CDR3 has 13 residues. After removal of 8 bases from V and 2 bases from J, the junction contained 5 bases not matched to a gene. This chain's CDR3 is CSSSGTNTGELFF. CDR3 nucleotides: TGCAGCTCAAGCGGGACCAACACCGGGGAGCTGTTTTTT.

This chain connects TRBV18 to TRBJ1-4; TRBD1 matches 9 bases. Losses at the gene ends were 3 bases for V and 0 bases for J; bases not matched to a gene: 8. The CDR3 spans 18 residues. Germline V gene sequence: CDR1 KGHSH, CDR2 LQKENI. The CDR3 here is CASSPGTGWIATNEKLFF. CDR3 in DNA: TGTGCCAGCTCACCGGGGACAGGGTGGATTGCAACTAATGAAAAACTGTTTTTT.

The chain joins TRBV7-9 to TRBJ2-7; 8 bases are shared with TRBD2. The CDR3 contains 14 residues. J was trimmed by 9 bases and V by 5 bases; bases with no gene match: 12. Germline CDR1 is SEHNR and CDR2 is FQNEAQ (reference sequence). The DNA of the CDR3 is TGTGCCAGCAGCCCAAAGGACGGGAGGGCGGTGCAGTACTTC. Its translation: CASSPKDGRAVQYF.

This clone was detected only once. The chain couples TRBV5-4 to TRBJ2-7, with D tentatively TRBD1 (6 bases). Looked up from germline, CDR1 is SGHNT and CDR2 is YYREEE (reference sequence). V dropped 0 bases and J dropped 6 bases, with 13 bases sitting between them. The CDR3 is 14 amino acids. The CDR3 protein is CASSLAGTTVEQYF. CDR3 bases: TGTGCCAGCAGCTTGGCTGGGACAACGGTCGAGCAGTACTTC. Full variable domain (outside the CDR3, taken from reference TRBV5-4 and TRBJ2-7): ETGVTQSPTHLIKTRGQQVTLRCSSQSGHNTVSWYQQALGQGPQFIFQYYREEENGRGNFPPRFSGLQFPNYSSELNVNALELDDSALYLCASSLAGTTVEQYFGPGTRLTVT.

The chain combines TRBV27 with TRBJ2-6; D unclear. Germline CDR1 is MNHEY and CDR2 is SMNVEV (reference sequence). Trimming removed 6 bases from V and 4 bases from J, with 13 bases in between. The CDR3 is 15 amino acids. CDR3 coding DNA: TGTGCCAGCAGATCGCTGTCAGGAGGGGCCAACGTCCTGACTTTC. Protein product: CASRSLSGGANVLTF.

V is TRBV5-1 and J is TRBJ2-1, with TRBD1 as a possible D gene (6 bases). The CDR3 covers 14 residues. Trimming took off 4 bases at V and 12 bases at J, with 20 bases between the two ends. Germline CDR1 is SGHRS and CDR2 is YFSETQ. The CDR3, as DNA: TGCGCCAGCAGCCCCGCTGGACAGAGTCGGGTGCAGTTCTTC. It translates to CASSPAGQSRVQFF.

This clone was recorded only once. CDR3 region: CASSSTGGEQFF. The CDR3 nucleotides are TGTGCCAGCAGCTCGACAGGGGGCGAGCAGTTCTTC. The chain has TRBV13 and TRBJ2-1, with 10 bases fitting TRBD1. This CDR3 has 12 residues. Germline V gives CDR1 PRHDT, CDR2 FYEKMQ (reference sequence). V shed 4 bases, J shed 10 bases, and the junction held 1 base outside the gene matches.

The chain has TRBV19 and TRBJ1-5; a weak D match, TRBD1 (6 bases). This CDR3 spans 15 amino acids. V was cut by 5 bases and J by 4 bases, with 15 bases left in between. CDR1 and CDR2 (germline): LNHDA, SQIVND (reference sequence). The CDR3 is CASSPQGQLNQPQHF. Written as DNA, the CDR3 is TGTGCCAGTAGTCCACAAGGACAGCTAAATCAGCCCCAGCATTTT.

This rearrangement joins TRBV5-6 to TRBJ1-1, with D perhaps TRBD1 (5 bases). V lost 0 bases, J lost 1 base, and 16 bases lay in between. The CDR3 has 17 residues. The germline gives CDR1 SGHDT, CDR2 YYEEEE. In nucleotides, the CDR3 is TGTGCCAGCAGCTTGGGACTGTGGGGGACTCAGAACACTGAAGCTTTCTTT. Translated, it gives CASSLGLWGTQNTEAFF. Full variable domain (remainder filled in from reference TRBV5-6 and TRBJ1-1): DAGVTQSPTHLIKTRGQQVTLRCSPKSGHDTVSWYQQALGQGPQFIFQYYEEEERQRGNFPDRFSGHQFPNYSSELNVNALLLGDSALYLCASSLGLWGTQNTEAFFGQGTRLTVV.

This chain links TRBV5-1 with TRBJ1-2, with D possibly being TRBD1 (6 bases). V lost 3 bases and J lost 2, with 20 bases in between. The CDR3 runs to 17 residues. CDR1 is SGHRS and CDR2 is YFSETQ in the germline V gene. This CDR3 is CASSSVFAQGINYGYTF. DNA of the CDR3: TGCGCCAGCAGCTCAGTTTTTGCACAGGGTATCAACTATGGCTACACCTTC.

V is TRBV19 and J is TRBJ2-1; D is unresolved. In germline, CDR1 is LNHDA, CDR2 SQIVND (reference sequence). This CDR3 is 14 amino acids long. Trimming removed 1 base from V and 5 bases from J, with 9 bases in between. The CDR3 sequence: CASSIVGYNNEQFF. The CDR3, as DNA: TGTGCCAGTAGTATAGTGGGCTATAACAATGAGCAGTTCTTC.

The genes are TRBV5-6 and TRBJ1-1; TRBD1 is a possible D gene (5 bases). Trimming cost V 5 bases and J 5 bases, with 16 bases left between them. Germline lookup yields CDR1 SGHDT and CDR2 YYEEEE. The CDR3 sequence is 14 residues long. This CDR3 reads CASSLVGRQTEAFF. Written as DNA, the CDR3 is TGTGCCAGCAGTTTAGTGGGGCGGCAAACTGAAGCTTTCTTT.

The chain is built from TRBV11-2 and TRBJ1-3, with 7 bases fitting TRBD1. With 5 bases clipped from V and 2 bases from J, the junction kept 0 bases outside the gene matches. Germline V lookup: CDR1 SGHAT, CDR2 FQNNGV. CDR3 length: 13 amino acids. CDR3 in amino acids: CASSQGAGNTIYF. DNA of the CDR3: TGTGCCAGCAGCCAGGGGGCTGGAAACACCATATATTTT.

The chain joins TRBV27 to TRBJ2-7, with a weak D call TRBD1 (5 bases). Trimming shortened V by 4 bases and J by 2 bases, and 12 bases separated the two germline ends. The CDR3 totals 14 residues. Germline V gene data show CDR1 as MNHEY and CDR2 as SMNVEV (reference sequence). The CDR3 DNA sequence: TGTGCCAGCAGTTGGGAACAGGCCGCCTACGAGCAGTACTTC. Translated: CASSWEQAAYEQYF.

This clone was seen many times. The chain combines TRBV12-5 with TRBJ2-1; 7 nucleotides line up with TRBD1. The trim removed 7 bases at V and 7 bases at J, leaving 7 bases unmatched. The CDR3 loop spans 13 amino acids. Germline loops: CDR1 LGHNT, CDR2 FRNRAP. CDR3 protein: CASALDRQNEQFF. The DNA for the CDR3 is TGTGCTAGTGCCTTGGACAGGCAAAATGAGCAGTTCTTC.